What follows is one T cell receptor (beta chain) and its context. This sample is part of a study of blood T cell repertoires in COVID-19. Study-level information: Sites in the United States, Italy and Spain provided acute and convalescent COVID-19 samples.

How the authors handled the data: Amplification of reference gene primers was used by the study to estimate nucleated cell counts. TCRdb's table, derived via immunoSEQ multiplex PCR, lists solely in-frame clones and lacks some. V and J calls and clone size are as listed in that table; D and trimming were resolved from the DNA. Of about 36,000 clones detected, 88% appear once; the ten largest clones hold 15% to 20%. V lost 0 bases and J 0 bases, leaving 5 bases between the germline ends. In germline, CDR1 is LNHNV, CDR2 YYDKDF (reference sequence). CDR3 length: 14 residues. This TCR was recovered from a man in his 70s with acute or convalescent COVID-19. Sequencing used peripheral blood. The chain recombines TRBV15 with TRBJ1-1; a weak D match, TRBD1 (5 bases). DNA for the CDR3: TGTGCCACCAGCAGAGACAGGGTGAACACTGAAGCTTTCTTT. Protein sequence: CATSRDRVNTEAFF. Supplemented by reference TRBV15 and TRBJ1-1, the full variable domain reads DAMVIQNPRYQVTQFGKPVTLSCSQTLNHNVMYWYQQKSSQAPKLLFHYYDKDFNNEADTPDNFQSRRPNTSFCFLDIRSPGLGDTAMYLCATSRDRVNTEAFFGQGTRLTVV.